This is a list of T cell receptor beta chains from one sample in a study of T cell responses to AZD1222 COVID-19 vaccine. Clones were sequenced by immunoSEQ multiplex PCR, and TCRdb holds only the in-frame ones, with some missing. The table shows around 50,000 clones, with 89% occurring only once. The starting material was peripheral blood, obtained 28 days after the second AZD1222 dose. Receptor source: an adult who received the AZD1222 COVID-19 vaccine. The CDR3 runs from the conserved cysteine through the conserved F or W. D genes are given only for firm matches. Rows may omit the clone size; those that give it use once, few, many or a size class.

>14|once|TRBD1|TRBV28|TRBJ1-5
CASSLGQSNQPQHF
TGTGCCAGCAGTTTGGGACAGAGTAATCAGCCCCAGCATTTT
>12|-|-|TRBV20-1|TRBJ2-7
CSASHLLYEQYF
TGCAGTGCTAGTCACCTATTATACGAGCAGTACTTC
>16|-|TRBD1|TRBV18|TRBJ2-2
CASSPIGTGFTGELFF
TGTGCCAGCTCACCAATCGGGACAGGGTTCACCGGGGAGCTGTTTTTT
>18|-|-|TRBV11-3|TRBJ2-7
CASSLFGCEGGLTYEQYF
TGTGCCAGCAGCTTATTCGGATGCGAGGGAGGATTAACCTACGAGCAGTACTTC
>15|-|-|TRBV5-1|TRBJ1-6
CASSLTTGPNSPLHF
TGCGCCAGCAGCTTAACGACAGGCCCCAATTCACCCCTCCACTTT
>14|-|TRBD1|TRBV6-5|TRBJ1-3
CASRETGAGNTIYF
TGTGCCAGCAGGGAGACAGGGGCTGGAAACACCATATATTTT
>14|-|-|TRBV19|TRBJ2-1
CASTLGPGGSEQFF
TGTGCCAGTACCCTAGGGCCTGGGGGGAGTGAGCAGTTCTTC
>13|-|-|TRBV29-1|TRBJ1-6
CSVAGGPNSPLHF
TGCAGCGTGGCCGGGGGGCCGAATTCACCCCTCCACTTT
>16|-|TRBD2|TRBV29-1|TRBJ2-7
CSVTRPGAGSLRGQYF
TGCAGCGTTACCCGCCCGGGAGCGGGAAGTTTACGAGGGCAGTACTTC
>15|-|TRBD2|TRBV7-3|TRBJ2-3
CASSLRGARTDTQYF
TGTGCCAGCAGCCTGCGGGGGGCCCGCACAGATACGCAGTATTTT